The TCR beta chain under discussion was sequenced for a study of regulatory T cells in long-lasting Graves disease. CDR3 size: 14 residues. Germline values: CDR1 SNHLY, CDR2 FYNNEI. V lost 0 bases and J lost 0, with 6 bases in between. According to the study, TCR beta libraries were built with iRepertoire HTBI primers and CDR3-region Arm-PCR. A single record per CDR3 protein comes from TCRdb applying MiXCR to the multiplex PCR reads. Found here are around 480,000 distinct CDR3 sequences, under 20% of them singletons; the top ten hold 9% to 15%. The time point: newly diagnosed GD, antithyroid drugs for less than 3 months. The authors made the TCR library using RNA they extracted from PBMCs. This clonotype was found many times. This same sample was also taken into another study, of T cells in Graves' hyperthyroidism and ophthalmopathy. From that study: Graves' hyperthyroidism without ophthalmopathy progression within 18 months was termed stable.

The J gene is TRBJ2-7, the V gene TRBV2; no clear D. The receptor comes from a man aged 35-49 years with Graves disease. The sequencing here drew on peripheral blood mononuclear cells (PBMCs), taken at new diagnosis, from a patient treated with antithyroid drugs. The CDR3 here is CASSEAGFSYEQYF. The CDR3 region has the DNA TGTGCCAGCAGTGAAGCGGGATTCTCCTACGAGCAGTACTTC.